What follows are 28 T cell receptor beta chains derived from one specimen sequenced in a study of OX40 agonist ivuxolimab in advanced cancers. Here immunoSEQ multiplex PCR was the method, and the copy in TCRdb shows in-frame clones only, minus some. The table shows around 13,000 clones, with nearly 85% occurring only once. Sequenced here: CD4+ or CD8+ T cells sorted from blood, sampled in a trial of the OX40 agonist ivuxolimab. Receptors originate from an adult with an advanced solid tumor such as melanoma, head and neck, liver or kidney cancer.

This chain links TRBV11-2 with TRBJ1-2; D not certain. Trimming pared 5 bases from V and 14 bases from J, leaving 18 bases between. CDR1 SGHAT and CDR2 FQNNGV come from the germline V gene. The CDR3 runs 12 residues. The CDR3 loop reads CASSDPGSKGTF. CDR3 DNA sequence: TGTGCCAGCAGCGACCCGGGATCAAAGGGAACCTTC.

The J gene is TRBJ1-5, the V gene TRBV7-9; D is unresolved. Germline lookup yields CDR1 SEHNR and CDR2 FQNEAQ (reference sequence). This CDR3 is 14 amino acids long. V was trimmed by 3 bases and J by 4 bases, leaving 10 bases between them. CDR3 sequence (DNA): TGTGCCAGCAGCTTTGGGCAGCTAAATCAGCCCCAGCATTTT. Protein product: CASSFGQLNQPQHF.

This chain links TRBV10-3 with TRBJ2-4; TRBD1 matches at 11 bases. V shed 6 bases, J shed 5 bases, and the junction held 3 bases outside the gene matches. CDR1 and CDR2 from the germline V gene are ENHRY and SYGVKD. The CDR3 contains 14 residues. CDR3 in amino acids: CAISRDRGENIQYF. The CDR3 DNA follows: TGTGCCATCAGCCGGGACAGGGGGGAAAACATTCAGTACTTC.

The genes are TRBV6-5 and TRBJ2-7; 7 nucleotides match TRBD1. CDR1 MNHEY and CDR2 SVGAGI come from the germline V gene. Trimming cost V 6 bases and J 6 bases; bases outside gene matches: 8. This CDR3 spans 13 amino acids. CDR3 nucleotide sequence: TGTGCCAGCAGCCAAGGGACAGTGGGCGAGCAGTACTTC. Translation gives CASSQGTVGEQYF.

This clone has a single count. The rearrangement uses TRBV7-9 and TRBJ2-1; D is perhaps TRBD1 or TRBD2 (5 bases each). Trimming left V 6 bases short and J 5 bases short, with 14 bases between. From germline, CDR1 is SEHNR and CDR2 FQNEAQ (reference sequence). The CDR3 extends over 14 amino acids. This CDR3 reads CASSFSGAHNEQFF. The CDR3 nucleotides read TGTGCCAGCAGTTTCTCCGGGGCCCACAATGAGCAGTTCTTC.

The chain couples TRBV4-1 to TRBJ2-1; a possible D gene is TRBD2 (6 bases). This CDR3 has 13 amino acids. The germline V gene encodes CDR1 MGHRA and CDR2 YSYEKL. Trimming removed 6 bases at V and 3 bases at J, with 9 bases between. CDR3 in amino acids: CASSEGLYNEQFF. The CDR3 coding sequence is TGCGCCAGCAGTGAGGGACTCTACAATGAGCAGTTCTTC.

This sequence joins TRBV27 and TRBJ2-5; TRBD2 might be the D (6 bases). V lost 5 bases, J lost 5 bases, and 12 bases lay in between. Per germline, CDR1 MNHEY and CDR2 SMNVEV (reference sequence). This CDR3 has 13 amino acids. The CDR3 spells CASSAREWETQYF. The CDR3 bases are TGTGCCAGCAGTGCGCGGGAATGGGAGACCCAGTACTTC.

The J gene is TRBJ2-7, the V gene TRBV7-3, with unresolved D. The CDR3 runs to 12 residues. Deletions cut 3 bases from V and 2 bases from J, with 5 bases between. From germline, CDR1 is SGHTA and CDR2 FQGTGA. This chain's CDR3 is CASSFHPYEQYF. The DNA of the CDR3 is TGTGCCAGCAGCTTCCATCCCTACGAGCAGTACTTC.

The chain carries TRBV10-3 and TRBJ1-4; no clear D. The CDR3 runs to 18 residues. From germline, CDR1 is ENHRY and CDR2 SYGVKD. V was pared by 6 bases and J by 0 bases, with 20 bases between. The CDR3 coding sequence is TGTGCCATCAGCCCCACCCCTCCCGACGCCTCAACTAATGAAAAACTGTTTTTT. Its translation is CAISPTPPDASTNEKLFF.

This sequence joins TRBV29-1 and TRBJ2-5; 9 bases align to TRBD1. The CDR3 runs 15 residues. Trimming at V came to 5 bases and at J to 4 bases, leaving 11 bases not matched to a gene. Germline lookup yields CDR1 SQVTM and CDR2 ANQGSEA. CDR3 protein: CSVPTDRGAGETQYF. The DNA for the CDR3 is TGCAGCGTTCCAACGGACAGGGGTGCGGGAGAGACCCAGTACTTC.

This clone was seen only once. This rearrangement joins TRBV27 to TRBJ2-2; TRBD1 or TRBD2 may be the D gene (5 bases each). Between the trimmed V and J ends, which lost 10 bases and 6 bases, there was a span of 9 bases. Germline CDR1 MNHEY, CDR2 SMNVEV (reference sequence). The CDR3 loop spans 11 amino acids. CDR3 loop: CATGAAGELFF. In DNA, the CDR3 is TGTGCCACCGGGGCGGCCGGGGAGCTGTTTTTT.

This chain joins TRBV9 and TRBJ2-7; 8 bases fit TRBD2. The CDR3 consists of 14 residues. Germline CDR1 and CDR2: SGDLS and YYNGEE. The V segment lost 1 base and the J segment 5 bases; nucleotides outside the gene matches: 5. The CDR3, as DNA: TGTGCCAGCAGCGTAAGCGGGAGTATCGACGAGCAGTACTTC. Translated: CASSVSGSIDEQYF.

A single count supports this clone. The chain recombines TRBV11-2 with TRBJ2-4; TRBD1 matches at 7 bases. The CDR3 length is 14 residues. Per germline, CDR1 SGHAT and CDR2 FQNNGV. V lost 5 bases and J lost 4; bases outside the gene matches: 5. The CDR3 loop is CASSPGTVKNIQYF. Written as DNA, the CDR3 is TGTGCCAGCAGCCCGGGGACAGTTAAAAACATTCAGTACTTC.

CDR3 DNA: TGTGCCAGCAGCCAGGTGGGGAGCTATGGCTACACCTTC. Translated: CASSQVGSYGYTF. The chain combines TRBV7-9 with TRBJ1-2; D is ambiguous. This CDR3 has 13 amino acids. Germline V gene data show CDR1 as SEHNR and CDR2 as FQNEAQ (reference sequence). Trimming removed 5 bases from V and 4 bases from J, with 11 bases in between. Combining the CDR3 with reference TRBV7-9 and TRBJ1-2 gives the whole variable domain DTGVSQNPRHKITKRGQNVTFRCDPISEHNRLYWYRQTLGQGPEFLTYFQNEAQLEKSRLLSDRFSAERPKGSFSTLEIQRTEQGDSAMYLCASSQVGSYGYTFGSGTRLTVV.

V usage is TRBV5-1 and J usage is TRBJ2-7; D is possibly TRBD1 (5 bases). CDR1 is SGHRS and CDR2 is YFSETQ in the germline V gene. The CDR3 consists of 13 residues. Trimming shortened V by 2 bases and J by 3 bases, and 9 bases separated the two germline ends. The CDR3 bases are TGCGCCAGCAGCTTCGGCAGGGACTACGAGCAGTACTTC. Translation gives CASSFGRDYEQYF.

This chain links TRBV2 with TRBJ2-7; D may be TRBD1 (6 bases). V was clipped by 6 bases and J by 2 bases, with 11 bases between them. This CDR3 contains 13 residues. Per germline, CDR1 SNHLY and CDR2 FYNNEI. CDR3 nucleotides: TGTGCCAGCAGGGACACAGGGACCTACGAGCAGTACTTC. Protein product: CASRDTGTYEQYF.

V usage is TRBV11-3 and J usage is TRBJ2-2; 10 nucleotides line up with TRBD1. Germline V gene lookup returns CDR1 SGHNT and CDR2 YENEEA. J was trimmed by 1 base and V by 6 bases; bases with no gene match: 5. The length of the CDR3 is 16 residues. This chain's CDR3 is CASRSRDRGNTGELFF. The CDR3 region has the DNA TGTGCCAGCAGGTCCCGGGACAGGGGGAACACCGGGGAGCTGTTTTTT.

The CDR3 nucleotides are TGTGCCAGCAGCACCACGGACAGGGGACACACCATATATTTT. This translates into CASSTTDRGHTIYF. This sequence joins TRBV9 and TRBJ1-3; 9 nucleotides align to TRBD1. The CDR3 length is 14 residues. Germline V gene sequence: CDR1 SGDLS, CDR2 YYNGEE. The J segment lost 8 bases and the V segment lost 4 bases, leaving 7 bases of the junction unmatched.

Only a few counts were recorded for this clone. V and J are TRBV21-1 and TRBJ2-7. TRBV21-1 is labeled a pseudogene. CDR3 size: 20 residues. CDR3 bases: TGTGCCAGCAGCAAAGCGGGCGCAGGAACTCCTAGGCCGAGCTCCTACGAGCAGTACTTC. The encoded protein is CASSKAGAGTPRPSSYEQYF.

The chain uses TRBV28 and TRBJ2-7; weak D call: TRBD1 (6 bases). The germline V and J ends were trimmed by 2 bases and 2 bases, with 10 bases remaining between them. The V gene's germline CDR1 is MDHEN and CDR2 SYDVKM. The CDR3 extends over 14 amino acids. CDR3 protein: CASSLNREAYEQYF. The CDR3 region has the DNA TGTGCCAGCAGTTTAAACAGGGAAGCCTACGAGCAGTACTTC.

The chain links TRBV6-6 to TRBJ2-7; D not certain. V was cut by 2 bases and J by 6 bases, with 5 bases left in between. Germline CDR1 and CDR2: MNHNY and SVGAGI (reference sequence). This CDR3 is 11 amino acids long. The CDR3 region is CASSYGSEQYF. The CDR3 DNA sequence: TGTGCCAGCAGTTACGGGTCCGAGCAGTACTTC.

The rearrangement links TRBV5-1 to TRBJ1-3; D is undetermined. Trimming shortened V by 6 bases and J by 0 bases, and 10 bases separated the two germline ends. Germline assignment: CDR1 SGHRS and CDR2 YFSETQ. This CDR3 region has 14 residues. The CDR3 nucleotides read TGCGCCAGCACCGACGCATCCTCTGGAAACACCATATATTTT. It encodes CASTDASSGNTIYF.

As to this clone: One end of the junction does not line up with germline, which may come from a read error. The gene calls are TRBV6-1 and TRBJ2-7, with D hard to call. This CDR3 is 11 amino acids long. The germline gives CDR1 MNHNS, CDR2 SASEGT. The CDR3 loop reads CASTEGLFINF. In nucleotides, the CDR3 is TGTGCCAGCACCGAAGGGTTGTTTATAAACTTC.

The chain carries TRBV6-1 and TRBJ1-3; the D is unclear. The CDR3 runs to 16 residues. V was pared by 4 bases and J by 1 base, with 14 bases between. Per the germline V gene, CDR1 is MNHNS and CDR2 is SASEGT. CDR3 sequence reads: CASSGVRTGSGNTIYF. The CDR3, as DNA: TGTGCCAGCAGTGGAGTCAGGACTGGGTCTGGAAACACCATATATTTT.

The chain uses TRBV4-1 and TRBJ2-2, with 8 bases matching TRBD2. CDR3 size: 15 residues. In germline, CDR1 is MGHRA, CDR2 YSYEKL. Germline trimming cut 4 bases from V and 4 bases from J; bases unmatched to any gene: 5. This CDR3 reads CASSRAGGVTGELFF. CDR3 nucleotides: TGCGCCAGCAGCCGGGCGGGGGGCGTCACCGGGGAGCTGTTTTTT.

J is TRBJ2-7 and V is TRBV5-1; D is ambiguous. Per the germline V gene, CDR1 is SGHRS and CDR2 is YFSETQ. The CDR3 runs 11 residues. Trimming shortened V by 4 bases and J by 0 bases, and 2 bases separated the two germline ends. The CDR3 coding sequence is TGCGCCAGCAGCCACTCCTACGAGCAGTACTTC. It codes for CASSHSYEQYF.

The CDR3 protein is CASTRDGKYSPLHF. As DNA, the CDR3 is TGTGCCAGCACCCGGGACGGGAAATATTCACCCCTCCACTTT. This rearrangement joins TRBV6-6 to TRBJ1-6; weak D call: TRBD1 (5 bases). The V end was cut by 7 bases, the J end by 8 bases, with 15 bases between. CDR1 MNHNY and CDR2 SVGAGI come from the germline V gene (reference sequence). This CDR3 is built from 14 residues.

This clone has just a few counts. The V and J genes are TRBV6-5 and TRBJ2-7; TRBD1 aligns across 9 bases. The ends lost 6 bases at V and 5 bases at J; junction bases unmatched: 11. This CDR3 has 15 amino acids. The germline V gene encodes CDR1 MNHEY and CDR2 SVGAGI. The CDR3 region is CASREPGQGIDEQYF. The CDR3 DNA sequence: TGTGCCAGCAGGGAACCGGGACAGGGCATCGACGAGCAGTACTTC.